This T cell receptor (beta chain) stems from a study of CD8 T cells in Susac syndrome. As for the study in general: Blood was drawn from patients with Susac syndrome. At that point, they were therapy-naive, on corticosteroids, or on intravenous immunoglobulin alone.

Between the trimmed V and J ends, which lost 5 bases and 0 bases, there was a span of 14 bases. Germline CDR1 SGHAT, CDR2 FQNNGV. The CDR3 spans 15 residues. RNA, at about 0.5 to 1 ug, was reverse transcribed with random hexamers. The amplification used immunoSEQ multiplex PCR on TCR beta CDR3; it spanned 54 Vbeta and 13 Jbeta. One entry per CDR3 protein, called by TCRdb with MiXCR from the immunoSEQ multiplex PCR reads. The sample lists about 150,000 distinct CDR3 sequences; 95% were seen once. CD8+ and CD4+ blood T cells underwent TCR beta sequencing. Negative isolation yielded the CD8+ and CD4+ T cells, while FACS enriched the TEMRA cells.

This receptor was identified in a human donor with Susac syndrome. The chain joins TRBV11-2 to TRBJ2-7, with D possibly being TRBD1 or TRBD2 (6 bases each). The sample comprised CD8+ T cells from PBMCs. The DNA of the CDR3 is TGTGCCAGCAGCCTTGAGGGGGGAAGCTCCTACGAGCAGTACTTC. It yields the protein CASSLEGGSSYEQYF.